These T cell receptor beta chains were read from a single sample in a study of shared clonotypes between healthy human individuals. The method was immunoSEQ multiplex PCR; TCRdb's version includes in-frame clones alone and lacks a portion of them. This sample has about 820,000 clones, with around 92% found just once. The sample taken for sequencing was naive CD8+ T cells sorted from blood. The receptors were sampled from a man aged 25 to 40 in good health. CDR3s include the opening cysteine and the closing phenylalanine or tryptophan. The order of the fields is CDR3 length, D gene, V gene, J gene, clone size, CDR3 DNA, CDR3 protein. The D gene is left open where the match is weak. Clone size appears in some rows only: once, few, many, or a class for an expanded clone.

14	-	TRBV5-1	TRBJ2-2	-	TGCGCCAGCAGCGCTACAGGGTTGGCCGGGGAGCTGTTTTTT	CASSATGLAGELFF
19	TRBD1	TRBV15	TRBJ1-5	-	TGTGCCACCAGCAGCTTACAGGGGACCGATCCCTATAGCAATCAGCCCCAGCATTTT	CATSSLQGTDPYSNQPQHF
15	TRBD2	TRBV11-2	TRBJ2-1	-	TGTGCCAGCAGCGTAGGGACTAGCGGGAAGTATGAGCAGTTCTTC	CASSVGTSGKYEQFF
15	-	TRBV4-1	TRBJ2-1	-	TGCGCCAGCAGCCAAGATGCGGACTCCTACAATGAGCAGTTCTTC	CASSQDADSYNEQFF
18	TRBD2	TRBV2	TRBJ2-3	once	TGTGCCAGCACTGAAAAAGGGCTAGCGGGAGGAACCACAGATACGCAGTATTTT	CASTEKGLAGGTTDTQYF
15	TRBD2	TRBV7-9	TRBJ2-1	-	TGTGCCAGCAGCTCGACTAGCGGGAGGGCCGGTGAGCAGTTCTTC	CASSSTSGRAGEQFF
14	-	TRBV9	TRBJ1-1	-	TGTGCCAGCAGCGTCGAAGGGGCGCGGACTGAAGCTTTCTTT	CASSVEGARTEAFF
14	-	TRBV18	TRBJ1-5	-	TGTGCCAGCTCACCTGGCAGGGGCAATCAGCCCCAGCATTTT	CASSPGRGNQPQHF
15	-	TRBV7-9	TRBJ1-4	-	TGTGCCAGCAGCTTGCCAAGGCTGAAGGATGAAAAACTGTTTTTT	CASSLPRLKDEKLFF
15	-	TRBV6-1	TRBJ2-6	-	TGTGCCACCCAGTGGGTAGGCTCCGGGGCCAACGTCCTGACTTTC	CATQWVGSGANVLTF
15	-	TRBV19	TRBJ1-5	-	TGTGCCAGTAGTATAGTGACAGGATCTTATCAGCCCCAGCATTTT	CASSIVTGSYQPQHF
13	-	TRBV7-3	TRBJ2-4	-	TGTGCCAGCAGCTTAGGAGTCGGAGACATTCAGTACTTC	CASSLGVGDIQYF
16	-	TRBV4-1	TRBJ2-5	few	TGCGCCAGCAGCCAAGATTGGTCGGACAGTCAAGAGACCCAGTACTTC	CASSQDWSDSQETQYF
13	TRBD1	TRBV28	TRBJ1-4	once	TGTGCCAGCACCAGGACAGGGGGTGAAAAACTGTTTTTT	CASTRTGGEKLFF
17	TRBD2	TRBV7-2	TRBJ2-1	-	TGTGCCAGCAGCACTCACGGACTAGCGGTTTCCTACAATGAGCAGTTCTTC	CASSTHGLAVSYNEQFF
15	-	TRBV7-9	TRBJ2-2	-	TGTGCCAGCAGCTTGCAGGGGATTAACACCGGGGAGCTGTTTTTT	CASSLQGINTGELFF
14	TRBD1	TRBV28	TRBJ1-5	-	TGTGCCAGCAGGCCTGACAGGGCACACCAGCCCCAGCATTTT	CASRPDRAHQPQHF
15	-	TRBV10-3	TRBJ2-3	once	TGTGCCCCTCCGGACACCGATTATTGTAAAGATACGCAGTATTTT	CAPPDTDYCKDTQYF
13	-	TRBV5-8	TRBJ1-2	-	TGTGCCAGCAATCCACGAAAGACCTATGGCTACACCTTC	CASNPRKTYGYTF
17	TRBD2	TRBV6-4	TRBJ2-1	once	TGTGCCAGCAGTGAATTAGCGGGAGACGGGGTCCGCAATGAGCAGTTCTTC	CASSELAGDGVRNEQFF
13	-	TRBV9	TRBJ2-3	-	TGTGCCAGCAGCGGAACGAACACAGATACGCAGTATTTT	CASSGTNTDTQYF
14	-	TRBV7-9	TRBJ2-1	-	TGTGCCAGCAGCCTCCAGTTTTTGGGCGATGAGCAGTTCTTC	CASSLQFLGDEQFF
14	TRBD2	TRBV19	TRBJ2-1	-	TGTGCCACCGCTACTAGCGGGTTATACAATGAGCAGTTCTTC	CATATSGLYNEQFF
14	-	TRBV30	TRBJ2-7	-	TGTGCCTTCACCGCGGATGACCGCGGGTACGAGCAGTACTTC	CAFTADDRGYEQYF
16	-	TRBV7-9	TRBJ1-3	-	TGTGCCAGCAGCTTATCAGTCAGGGGACATGGAAACACCATATATTTT	CASSLSVRGHGNTIYF